One and the same sample provided the 21 T cell receptor beta chains below, sequenced in a study of T cells in Graves' hyperthyroidism and ophthalmopathy. Researchers took RNA transcripts and amplified the TCR beta CDR3 regions from them. First-round RT-PCR targeting the TCR CDR3 was performed with the HTBI primer set. In TCRdb, the multiplex PCR reads were re-called with MiXCR into one record per CDR3 protein. The table has 350,000 to 400,000 distinct CDR3 sequences, 15% seen once; the top ten hold approximately 32%. The specimen sequenced was blood. All receptors derive from a woman in her twenties or thirties with Graves' hyperthyroidism.

The J gene is TRBJ2-1, the V gene TRBV7-2, with D maybe TRBD2 (5 bases). This CDR3 has 15 residues. Looked up from germline, CDR1 is SGHTA and CDR2 is FQGNSA. Trimming took 3 bases from V and 3 from J, leaving 12 bases between them. CDR3 sequence reads: CASSLAGLVYNEQFF. CDR3 DNA sequence: TGTGCCAGCAGCTTGGCGGGCCTTGTCTACAATGAGCAGTTCTTC.

This clonotype was seen more than once but under ten times. CDR3 residues: CASSSPLWDEQFF. The CDR3 DNA reads as TGTGCCAGCAGCTCCCCCCTTTGGGATGAGCAGTTCTTC. This chain links TRBV7-9 with TRBJ2-1; D remains unclear. Between the trimmed V and J ends, which lost 4 bases and 8 bases, there was a span of 12 bases. In germline, CDR1 is SEHNR, CDR2 FQNEAQ (reference sequence). The CDR3 totals 13 residues.

This clonotype was counted at least ten times. CDR3 loop: CSASQGQETQYF. The CDR3 region has the DNA TGCAGTGCTTCACAGGGTCAAGAGACCCAGTACTTC. The rearrangement joins TRBV20-1 to TRBJ2-5; D is possibly TRBD1 (6 bases). This CDR3 has 12 residues. Germline V gene data show CDR1 as DFQATT and CDR2 as SNEGSKA (reference sequence). V lost 5 bases and J lost 2, with 9 bases in between.

The sample holds a few counts of this clonotype. The chain carries TRBV24-1 and TRBJ2-2; tentatively, D is TRBD2 (5 bases). V was shortened by 7 bases and J by 5 bases, with 19 bases between the two germline ends. Germline V lookup: CDR1 KGHDR, CDR2 SFDVKD. The CDR3 extends over 16 amino acids. This chain's CDR3 is CATSGLKNGNTGELFF. CDR3 DNA sequence: TGTGCCACCAGCGGTCTTAAAAACGGGAATACCGGGGAGCTGTTTTTT.

This clonotype was observed many times. The V gene is TRBV9, the J gene TRBJ2-5, with 8 nucleotides matching TRBD2. The germline V gene has CDR1 SGDLS and CDR2 YYNGEE. V dropped 3 bases and J dropped 1; count of bases not matched to a gene: 5. The CDR3 is 15 amino acids. The CDR3, as DNA: TGTGCCAGCAGCGACAAACTAGCGGCCCAAGAGACCCAGTACTTC. It specifies CASSDKLAAQETQYF.

A few counts support this clonotype. The gene calls are TRBV15 and TRBJ2-7, with D maybe TRBD1 (6 bases). CDR3 length equals 14 residues. CDR1 LNHNV and CDR2 YYDKDF come from the germline V gene (reference sequence). Trimming left V 5 bases short and J 5 bases short, with 16 bases between. This CDR3 is CATSGGVRQDEQYF. In nucleotides, the CDR3 is TGTGCCACCAGCGGGGGAGTTCGACAGGACGAGCAGTACTTC.

The chain recombines TRBV5-1 with TRBJ2-1; D remains ambiguous. The length of the CDR3 is 15 residues. V lost 2 bases and J lost 0, with 9 bases in between. CDR1 and CDR2 from the germline V gene are SGHRS and YFSETQ. The CDR3 DNA is TGCGCCAGCAGCTTCCAGTCCTACTCCTACAATGAGCAGTTCTTC. It encodes CASSFQSYSYNEQFF.

This clonotype was observed many times. CDR3 nucleotide sequence: TGTGCCAGCAGTCCATTTTTGGACAGGGTAGAGGGTTATGGCTACACCTTC. It specifies CASSPFLDRVEGYGYTF. This sequence joins TRBV27 and TRBJ1-2; 8 positions match TRBD1. Germline CDR1 MNHEY, CDR2 SMNVEV (reference sequence). Trimming removed 5 bases from V and 5 bases from J; junction bases left unmatched: 16. This CDR3 has 17 amino acids.

The chain recombines TRBV2 with TRBJ2-2; TRBD1 is a possible D gene (6 bases). The CDR3 has 14 residues. Germline V CDR1 and CDR2: SNHLY, FYNNEI. V was cut by 7 bases and J by 1 base, with 10 bases left in between. CDR3 nucleotide sequence: TGTGCCAGCAAGGGGGTCCGGAACACCGGGGAGCTGTTTTTT. Translation: CASKGVRNTGELFF.

The chain employs TRBV6-2 or TRBV6-3 and TRBJ2-4; tentative D call: TRBD1 (5 bases). Trimming took 2 bases from V and 1 from J, leaving 9 bases between them. CDR1 is MNHEY and CDR2 is SVGEGT in the germline V gene. The CDR3 spans 15 residues. The CDR3 DNA sequence: TGTGCCAGCAGTTACGTGGGGCCGGCCAAAAACATTCAGTACTTC. Protein sequence: CASSYVGPAKNIQYF.

This sequence joins TRBV20-1 and TRBJ2-1, with TRBD2 matching 7 bases. Germline trimming cut 5 bases from V and 7 bases from J; bases unmatched to any gene: 11. The CDR3 runs 14 residues. Germline values: CDR1 DFQATT, CDR2 SNEGSKA (reference sequence). The CDR3 is CSAQSGIGSNEQFF. DNA for the CDR3: TGCAGTGCTCAGAGCGGGATCGGATCAAATGAGCAGTTCTTC.

The rearrangement links TRBV27 to TRBJ2-3, with D unresolved. Per the germline V gene, CDR1 is MNHEY and CDR2 is SMNVEV (reference sequence). The CDR3 is 14 amino acids. Trimming pared 3 bases from V and 1 base from J, leaving 8 bases between. The CDR3 nucleotides read TGTGCCAGCAGTTTTGAGAGCCGCACAGATACGCAGTATTTT. Its translation: CASSFESRTDTQYF.

This clonotype showed up just a few times. CDR3: CASSPGQGRDYEQYF. In DNA form, the CDR3 reads TGTGCCAGCAGCCCCGGACAGGGAAGGGACTACGAGCAGTACTTC. This chain uses TRBV7-7 with TRBJ2-7; 8 nucleotides line up with TRBD1. CDR1 is SSHAT and CDR2 is FNYEAQ in the germline V gene (reference sequence). This CDR3 is 15 amino acids long. V shed 5 bases and J 3 bases; nucleotides not matched to a gene: 9. The full variable domain, completed using reference TRBV7-7 and TRBJ2-7, is GAGVSQSPRYKVTKRGQDVTLRCDPISSHATLYWYQQALGQGPEFLTYFNYEAQPDKSGLPSDRFSAERPEGSISTLTIQRTEQRDSAMYRCASSPGQGRDYEQYFGPGTRLTVT.

The V and J genes are TRBV20-1 and TRBJ2-3, with D hard to call. Germline V gene sequence: CDR1 DFQATT, CDR2 SNEGSKA (reference sequence). The CDR3 consists of 15 residues. Between the trimmed V and J ends, which lost 6 bases and 2 bases, there was a span of 18 bases. The CDR3 coding sequence is TGCAGTGCCGGACCTCAGCAGGAGAACACAGATACGCAGTATTTT. This gives the protein CSAGPQQENTDTQYF.

The chain joins TRBV4-1 to TRBJ2-1, with TRBD1 matching 8 bases. The germline gives CDR1 MGHRA, CDR2 YSYEKL. CDR3 length: 16 amino acids. V lost 1 base to trimming and J lost 4 bases; unmatched junction nucleotides: 6. CDR3: CASSQVGQGRYNEQFF. Here the CDR3 DNA reads TGCGCCAGCAGCCAAGTTGGACAGGGAAGATACAATGAGCAGTTCTTC.

V and J are TRBV28 and TRBJ2-3, with unresolved D. V lost 3 bases, J lost 3 bases, and 16 bases lay in between. Germline V CDR1 and CDR2: MDHEN, SYDVKM. The CDR3 contains 16 residues. The CDR3 is CASSFEEKDCTDTQYF. The CDR3 bases are TGTGCCAGCAGTTTTGAAGAAAAGGATTGTACAGATACGCAGTATTTT.

The chain is built from TRBV7-3 and TRBJ2-3; 12 positions agree with TRBD2. The germline CDR1 and CDR2 sequences are SGHTA and FQGTGA. The CDR3 has 17 residues. With V trimmed by 3 bases and J by 4 bases, 8 bases remained unmatched. CDR3 loop: CASSFLAGGRVADTQYF. The CDR3 nucleotides read TGTGCCAGCAGCTTCCTAGCGGGAGGGCGGGTCGCAGATACGCAGTATTTT.

A few counts support this clonotype. The rearrangement links TRBV10-3 to TRBJ2-3; 9 bases fit TRBD2. V dropped 3 bases and J dropped 4; count of bases not matched to a gene: 8. CDR3 length: 16 amino acids. Germline V gene lookup returns CDR1 ENHRY and CDR2 SYGVKD. The CDR3 protein is CAISDASGTAPDTQYF. As DNA, the CDR3 is TGTGCCATCAGTGATGCTAGCGGGACCGCCCCAGATACGCAGTATTTT.

This clonotype turned up a few times. The rearrangement links TRBV28 to TRBJ2-4, with a weak D call TRBD1 (5 bases). CDR1 and CDR2 from the germline V gene are MDHEN and SYDVKM. The CDR3 runs to 12 residues. Trimming left V 6 bases short and J 7 bases short, with 10 bases between. The CDR3 reads CASRGVWNIQYF. CDR3 nucleotide sequence: TGTGCCAGCAGAGGGGTCTGGAACATTCAGTACTTC. The whole variable domain, filled in from reference TRBV28 and TRBJ2-4, reads DVKVTQSSRYLVKRTGEKVFLECVQDMDHENMFWYRQDPGLGLRLIYFSYDVKMKEKGDIPEGYSVSREKKERFSLILESASTNQTSMYLCASRGVWNIQYFGAGTRLSVL.

This clonotype was picked up a small number of times. The V gene is TRBV5-6, the J gene TRBJ1-2; D ambiguous. The CDR3 runs 12 residues. Germline V lookup: CDR1 SGHDT, CDR2 YYEEEE. V was shortened by 3 bases and J by 13 bases, with 16 bases between the two germline ends. CDR3 bases: TGTGCCAGCAGCTCGGGCCCCCCGTCCTGCACCTTC. This translates into CASSSGPPSCTF.

The chain has TRBV19 and TRBJ2-1, with D unresolved. CDR3 length equals 16 residues. The V and J ends lost 2 bases and 0 bases respectively, with 11 bases between them. The V gene's germline CDR1 is LNHDA and CDR2 SQIVND (reference sequence). The CDR3 loop reads CASSIRIQRSYNEQFF. The CDR3 DNA reads as TGTGCCAGTAGTATAAGAATCCAGCGCTCCTACAATGAGCAGTTCTTC.